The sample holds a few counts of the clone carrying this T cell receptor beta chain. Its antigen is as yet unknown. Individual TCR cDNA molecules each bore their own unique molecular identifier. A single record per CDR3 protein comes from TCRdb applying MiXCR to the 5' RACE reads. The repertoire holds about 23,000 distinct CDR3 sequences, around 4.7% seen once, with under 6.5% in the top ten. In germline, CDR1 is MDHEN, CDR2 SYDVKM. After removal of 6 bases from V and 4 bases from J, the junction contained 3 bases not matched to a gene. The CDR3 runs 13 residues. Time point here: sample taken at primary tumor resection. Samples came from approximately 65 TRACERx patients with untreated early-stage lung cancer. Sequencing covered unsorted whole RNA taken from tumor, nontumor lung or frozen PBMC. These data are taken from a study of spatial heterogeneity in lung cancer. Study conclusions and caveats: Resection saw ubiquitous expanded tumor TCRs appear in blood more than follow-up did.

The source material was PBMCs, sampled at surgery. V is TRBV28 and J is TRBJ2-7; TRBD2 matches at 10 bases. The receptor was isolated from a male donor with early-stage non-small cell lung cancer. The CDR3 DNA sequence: TGTGCCAGCAGAGCGGGGGGGCATTACGAGCAGTACTTC. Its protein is CASRAGGHYEQYF.